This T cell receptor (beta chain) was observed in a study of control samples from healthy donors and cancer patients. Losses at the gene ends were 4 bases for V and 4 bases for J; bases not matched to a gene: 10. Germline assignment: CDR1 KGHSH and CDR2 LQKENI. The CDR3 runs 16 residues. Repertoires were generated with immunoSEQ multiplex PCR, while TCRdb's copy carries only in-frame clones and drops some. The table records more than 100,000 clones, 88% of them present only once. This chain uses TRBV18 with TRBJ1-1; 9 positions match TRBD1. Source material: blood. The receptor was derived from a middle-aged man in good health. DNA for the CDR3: TGTGCCAGCTCACAACTCCCGGGACAGGGATCCACTGAAGCTTTCTTT. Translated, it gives CASSQLPGQGSTEAFF.